Presented here are 18 T cell receptor beta chains from one specimen sequenced in a study of vaccination and CD4 T cells after COVID-19. Sequenced with the Oncomine TCR Beta short-read assay was DNA taken from cultured CD4+ T cells. MiXCR, run by TCRdb on the PCR reads, gives a single entry per CDR3 protein. Counted here are more than 10,000 distinct CDR3 sequences, around 41% occurring once; the ten biggest clones make up almost 9.5%. The treatment: roughly ten-day PBMC culture with coronavirus spike peptide pools or control peptides (ViraFEST assay). Which antigens these TCRs recognize remains unknown. The material sequenced was CD4+ T cells from blood, cultured in vitro. The origin of the receptors is a human donor who had recovered from COVID-19.

This clonotype was observed a handful of times. The chain carries TRBV2 and TRBJ2-3; D is unresolved. The V and J ends lost 7 bases and 1 base respectively, with 9 bases between them. Germline loops: CDR1 SNHLY, CDR2 FYNNEI. The CDR3 sequence is 13 residues long. The DNA for the CDR3 is TGTGCCAGCAACACGGTCGGCACAGATACGCAGTATTTT. Translated: CASNTVGTDTQYF.

V and J are TRBV6-4 and TRBJ2-6; D is ambiguous. Trimming left V 4 bases short and J 3 bases short, with 13 bases between. CDR1 is MRHNA, CDR2 SNTAGT, per germline. The CDR3 has 16 amino acids. CDR3 in amino acids: CASSAVYSSGANVLTF. The CDR3 DNA reads TGTGCCAGCAGTGCGGTGTACAGCAGTGGGGCCAACGTCCTGACTTTC.

This chain connects TRBV12-3 or TRBV12-4 to TRBJ2-5, with 7 bases identical to TRBD1. The V segment lost 7 bases and the J segment 4 bases; nucleotides outside the gene matches: 9. This CDR3 region has 14 residues. The CDR3 coding sequence is TGTGCCAGCACTCTGACAGGGCGGAGAGAGACCCAGTACTTC. Protein sequence: CASTLTGRRETQYF.

This rearrangement joins TRBV24-1 to TRBJ2-1; TRBD2 might be the D (6 bases). The CDR3 spans 14 residues. CDR1 KGHDR and CDR2 SFDVKD come from the germline V gene. Deletions cut 4 bases from V and 10 bases from J, with 16 bases between. This chain's CDR3 is CATSEIRGDHEQFF. The CDR3 nucleotides are TGTGCCACCAGTGAAATCCGCGGGGACCACGAGCAGTTCTTC.

As for this clonotype: One junction end does not reproduce the germline sequence, and a read error may be involved. This sequence joins TRBV2 and TRBJ2-2; D uncertain. Germline V gene data show CDR1 as SNHLY and CDR2 as FYNNEI. This CDR3 comprises 11 residues. The CDR3 DNA is TGTGCCAGCCGGAACGCCGGGGAGCTGTTTTTT. Residues: CASRNAGELFF.

This clonotype has just one count. V is TRBV20-1 and J is TRBJ2-3; 7 bases match TRBD2. The CDR3 is made up of 15 amino acids. V trimming: 0 bases; J trimming: 0 bases; junction bases outside the gene matches: 3. The germline CDR1 and CDR2 sequences are DFQATT and SNEGSKA (reference sequence). The CDR3 protein is CSARDRRGSTDTQYF. The CDR3 region has the DNA TGCAGTGCTAGAGATCGGCGGGGGAGCACAGATACGCAGTATTTT.

The chain joins TRBV4-3 to TRBJ1-6, with unresolved D. Trimming took 0 bases from V and 8 from J, leaving 5 bases between them. This CDR3 spans 13 amino acids. Germline V gene sequence: CDR1 LGHNA, CDR2 YSLEER. The CDR3 DNA sequence: TGCGCCAGCAGCCAAGACCAGGATTCACCCCTCCACTTT. It encodes CASSQDQDSPLHF.

V usage is TRBV7-6 and J usage is TRBJ1-2; TRBD1 matches 8 bases. Germline values: CDR1 SGHVS, CDR2 FNYEAQ. The CDR3 spans 16 residues. J gave up 8 bases and V 5 bases, and 16 bases lay outside the gene matches. The CDR3 nucleotides are TGTGCCAGCAGCATGAAAACCGGGACTCACAGGGGGGGCTACACCTTC. Its protein product is CASSMKTGTHRGGYTF.

The rearrangement joins TRBV6-2 or TRBV6-3 to TRBJ2-7; D uncertain. The V end was cut by 4 bases, the J end by 2 bases, with 9 bases between. Germline V CDR1 and CDR2: MNHEY, SVGEGT. The CDR3 totals 13 residues. The CDR3 sequence is CASSSSITYEQYF. CDR3 sequence (DNA): TGTGCCAGCAGTTCCAGTATAACCTACGAGCAGTACTTC.

This chain joins TRBV19 and TRBJ1-6; D may be TRBD1 (6 bases). The CDR3 has 16 residues. V shed 5 bases and J shed 7 bases, with 18 bases lying between them. Germline CDR1 reads LNHDA; CDR2 reads SQIVND (reference sequence). CDR3 residues: CASSPNGGGKNSPLHF. DNA of the CDR3: TGTGCCAGTAGTCCCAATGGAGGGGGGAAGAATTCACCCCTCCACTTT.

J is TRBJ1-2 and V is TRBV4-2; unclear D gene. V was shortened by 0 bases and J by 4 bases, with 9 bases between the two germline ends. The CDR3 length is 14 residues. Germline values: CDR1 LGHNA, CDR2 YNFKEQ. Written as DNA, the CDR3 is TGTGCCAGCAGCCAAGAATCAGCTTCCTATGGCTACACCTTC. This codes for CASSQESASYGYTF.

The chain links TRBV18 to TRBJ1-1; D possibly corresponds to TRBD1 (5 bases). This CDR3 spans 14 amino acids. V was trimmed by 6 bases and J by 1 base, leaving 12 bases between them. Germline V gives CDR1 KGHSH, CDR2 LQKENI. CDR3 region: CASSLDSSNTEAFF. CDR3 nucleotide sequence: TGTGCCAGCTCTCTCGACAGCTCGAACACTGAAGCTTTCTTT.

CDR3 protein: CASSYQGPPYGYTF. CDR3 coding DNA: TGTGCCAGCAGTTACCAGGGTCCCCCCTATGGCTACACCTTC. The chain employs TRBV6-5 and TRBJ1-2, with D possibly being TRBD1 (5 bases). CDR3 length equals 14 residues. The ends were cut back, 2 bases at V and 4 bases at J, with 11 bases in the middle. Germline assignment: CDR1 MNHEY and CDR2 SVGAGI.

The chain uses TRBV11-3 and TRBJ1-6, with no clear D. The germline V gene has CDR1 SGHNT and CDR2 YENEEA. The CDR3 has 19 residues. Trimming pared 4 bases from V and 5 bases from J, leaving 24 bases between. The CDR3 DNA reads TGTGCCAGCAGCTCCCGCCCGCTGCGAACCTCATTCCATAATTCACCCCTCCACTTT. Its translation: CASSSRPLRTSFHNSPLHF.

This clonotype turned up a few times. CDR3 sequence (DNA): TGTGCCAGCACTAGGAAGGGGGTGGGCAATCAGCCCCAGCATTTT. Protein product: CASTRKGVGNQPQHF. The rearrangement uses TRBV12-3 or TRBV12-4 and TRBJ1-5, with D possibly TRBD1 on 6 matching bases. The CDR3 extends over 15 amino acids. Trimming shortened V by 7 bases and J by 2 bases, and 15 bases separated the two germline ends.

This clonotype was observed a few times. This rearrangement joins TRBV11-2 to TRBJ1-2; weak D call: TRBD1 (6 bases). V lost 5 bases and J 4 bases, leaving 17 bases between the germline ends. The CDR3 is 15 amino acids. Per germline, CDR1 SGHAT and CDR2 FQNNGV. CDR3 bases: TGTGCCAGCAGCCCTCCGCGGGCAGGGGCCTATGGCTACACCTTC. It specifies CASSPPRAGAYGYTF.

This clonotype was seen more than once but under ten times. The chain combines TRBV9 with TRBJ2-3; 8 bases match TRBD1. J gave up 4 bases and V 0 bases, and 1 base lay outside the gene matches. Looked up from germline, CDR1 is SGDLS and CDR2 is YYNGEE. The CDR3 runs 14 residues. Here the CDR3 DNA reads TGTGCCAGCAGCGTAGTGGACAGGGCAGATACGCAGTATTTT. This gives the protein CASSVVDRADTQYF.

The V call is TRBV11-2, the J call TRBJ1-5; TRBD1 matches 9 bases. Germline V gene data show CDR1 as SGHAT and CDR2 as FQNNGV. The CDR3 consists of 13 residues. With 3 bases clipped from V and 7 bases from J, the junction kept 1 base outside the gene matches. The CDR3 spells CASSLDRGQPQHF. The CDR3 DNA is TGTGCCAGCAGCTTGGACAGGGGCCAGCCCCAGCATTTT.